A selection of T cell receptor beta chains follows, all from one sample in a study of T cells in Graves' hyperthyroidism and ophthalmopathy. TCRdb re-analysed the multiplex PCR reads in MiXCR, keeping a single row per CDR3 protein. The sample lists hundreds of thousands of distinct CDR3 sequences; around 15% were seen once. The specimen was blood. The origin of the receptors is a woman younger than 35 with Graves' hyperthyroidism. CDR3s include the opening cysteine and the closing phenylalanine or tryptophan. The D gene is left open where the match is weak. Size is stated for part of the rows, as once, few or many counts, or as a class when the clone is expanded.

d_call j_call v_call clone_size cdr3_aa cdr3_nt
TRBD1 TRBJ2-7 TRBV7-9 many CASGRTGSSYEQYF TGTGCCAGCGGGAGGACAGGGTCCTCCTACGAGCAGTACTTC
- TRBJ2-1 TRBV2 many CASSLLGPRDEQFF TGTGCCAGCAGTCTCCTGGGACCTCGGGATGAGCAGTTCTTC
TRBD2 TRBJ2-3 TRBV4-3 - CASSQGLTGLARDTQYF TGCGCCAGCAGCCAAGGATTGACGGGACTAGCGAGAGATACGCAGTACTTT
- TRBJ2-7 TRBV3-1 many CASSQDFGAYEQYF TGTGCCAGCAGCCAAGATTTCGGAGCCTACGAGCAGTACTTC
TRBD2 TRBJ2-3 TRBV20-1 many CVLAGGVGTQYF TGCGTACTAGCGGGAGGGGTGGGTACGCAGTATTTT
- TRBJ2-1 TRBV6-1 many CASSQPLTACQFF TGTGCCAGCAGTCAGCCCCTAACAGCCTGTCAGTTCTTC
- TRBJ2-3 TRBV7-9 many CASSLDQGTDTQYF TGCGCCAGCAGCTTGGATCAAGGCACAGATACGCAGTATTTT
TRBD1 TRBJ1-1 TRBV20-1 - CSAKKTGPLNTEAFF TGCAGTGCTAAAAAGACAGGGCCCTTGAACACTGAAGCTTTCTTT
- TRBJ2-3 TRBV7-9 few CASSLRGGLDWDTQYF TGTGCCAGCAGCTTGAGAGGGGGACTCGACTGGGATACGCAGTATTTT
- TRBJ2-7 TRBV19 - CASSIGDKRLGEQYF TGTGCCAGTAGTATTGGGGACAAAAGACTGGGAGAGCAGTACTTC
TRBD1 TRBJ2-7 TRBV7-8 many CASSPDRSFIYEQYF TGTGCCAGCAGCCCGGACAGGTCCTTTATCTACGAGCAGTACTTC
TRBD1 TRBJ2-7 TRBV6-9 few CASSYRTGGVQYF TGTGCCAGCAGTTACCGGACAGGGGGAGTGCAGTACTTC
TRBD1 TRBJ1-6 TRBV6-1 - CASSKGQGISYNSPLHF TGTGCCAGCAGTAAGGGACAGGGGATTTCCTATAATTCACCCCTCCACTTT
- TRBJ2-1 TRBV27 many CASSLDILSSYNEQFF TGTGCCAGCAGTTTAGACATACTATCTTCCTACAATGAGCAGTTCTTC
- TRBJ1-5 TRBV7-2 - CASSTDSYNQPQHF TGTGCCAGCAGCACGGACAGCTACAATCAGCCCCAGCATTTT
- TRBJ1-2 TRBV18 many CASSPAETYGYTF TGTGCCAGCTCACCGGCCGAGACCTATGGCTACACCTTC
- TRBJ2-7 TRBV3-1 many CASSQRAGEQYF TGTGCCAGCAGCCAACGGGCAGGAGAGCAGTACTTC
- TRBJ1-1 TRBV27 few CASSLFGGGSTEAFF TGTGCCAGCAGTTTATTTGGGGGTGGGAGCACTGAAGCTTTCTTT
- TRBJ1-1 TRBV19 many CASKRSAGYVTEAFF TGTGCCAGTAAACGATCCGCGGGATATGTCACTGAAGCTTTCTTT
TRBD1 TRBJ2-7 TRBV7-9 - CASSSRQGAWLNEQYF TGTGCCAGCAGCTCTAGACAGGGGGCCTGGCTAAACGAGCAGTACTTC
TRBD1 TRBJ1-1 TRBV4-2 many CASSQGQGMNTEAFF TGTGCCAGCTCACAGGGACAGGGGATGAACACTGAAGCTTTCTTT
TRBD1 TRBJ2-4 TRBV5-1 many CASSLAPGQERNIQYF TGCGCCAGCAGCTTGGCTCCGGGACAGGAAAGGAACATTCAGTACTTC
TRBD1 TRBJ2-7 TRBV7-9 many CASSSGTVSYEQYF TGTGCCAGCAGTTCGGGGACAGTTTCCTACGAGCAGTACTTC
TRBD2 TRBJ2-4 TRBV12-3/TRBV12-4 many CASSPDSGNGVEDIQYF TGTGCCAGCAGCCCGGATAGCGGGAACGGGGTTGAAGACATTCAGTACTTC
- TRBJ2-7 TRBV6-1 - CASSRPGLSEQYF TGTGCCAGCAGTCGCCCTGGGCTATCCGAGCAGTACTTC
TRBD2 TRBJ2-1 TRBV28 - CASSFSTSGSYNEQFF TGTGCCAGCAGTTTCTCGACTAGCGGGAGCTACAATGAGCAGTTCTTC
TRBD2 TRBJ2-7 TRBV10-3 few CAISPGGAGAYEQYF TGTGCCATCAGCCCTGGGGGAGCGGGGGCCTACGAGCAGTACTTC
- TRBJ2-3 TRBV2 few CASRGAGGQSKRNTDTQYF TGTGCCAGCAGGGGGGCCGGGGGCCAAAGCAAGAGGAACACAGATACGCAGTATTTT
TRBD2 TRBJ2-3 TRBV28 - CASSKWTSGSLTDTQYF TGTGCCAGCAGTAAATGGACTAGCGGGAGTCTAACAGATACGCAGTATTTT
TRBD2 TRBJ2-1 TRBV7-2 many CASSSRTSGSWGNEQFF TGTGCCAGCAGCTCCCGGACTAGCGGGAGTTGGGGTAATGAGCAGTTCTTC
- TRBJ2-2 TRBV7-3 few CASSSYNSRELFF TGTGCCAGCAGCTCATACAACTCCAGGGAGCTGTTTTTT
TRBD1 TRBJ2-3 TRBV7-2 many CASSLAGGGNTDTQYF TGTGCCAGCAGCTTAGCAGGGGGCGGTAACACAGATACGCAGTATTTT
- TRBJ2-1 TRBV5-1 many CASSFWAGNPSGSYNEQFF TGCGCCAGCAGCTTCTGGGCAGGGAACCCCTCTGGCTCCTACAATGAGCAGTTCTTC
TRBD1 TRBJ1-5 TRBV19 - CASSDRGDSNQPQHF TGTGCCAGCTCAGACAGGGGCGACTCTAATCAGCCCCAGCATTTT
TRBD1 TRBJ2-1 TRBV27 many CASSSRTGYNEQFF TGTGCCAGCAGTTCCCGGACAGGGTATAATGAGCAGTTCTTC
TRBD2 TRBJ2-1 TRBV3-1 - CASSHPGLAGSSYNEQFF TGTGCCAGCAGCCACCCCGGACTAGCGGGAAGCTCCTACAATGAGCAGTTCTTC
- TRBJ1-2 TRBV19 - CASSPIRNYGYTF TGTGCCAGTAGTCCGATACGTAACTATGGCTACACCTTC
TRBD2 TRBJ2-7 TRBV5-1 many CASSLFSGGYEQYF TGCGCCAGCAGCTTGTTTAGCGGGGGGTACGAGCAGTACTTC
- TRBJ1-2 TRBV11-2 many CASSLEGTVYGYTF TGTGCCAGCAGCTTAGAAGGGACGGTCTATGGCTACACCTTC
TRBD2 TRBJ2-1 TRBV18 many CASSPTSGNEQFF TGTGCCAGCTCACCAACTAGCGGAAATGAGCAGTTCTTC
TRBD1 TRBJ2-3 TRBV15 - CATTNRGADTQYF TGTGCCACCACCAACAGGGGCGCAGATACGCAGTATTTT
- TRBJ2-7 TRBV11-2 many CASSPVGGRYYEQYF TGTGCCAGCAGCCCAGTCGGTGGGAGGTACTACGAGCAGTACTTC